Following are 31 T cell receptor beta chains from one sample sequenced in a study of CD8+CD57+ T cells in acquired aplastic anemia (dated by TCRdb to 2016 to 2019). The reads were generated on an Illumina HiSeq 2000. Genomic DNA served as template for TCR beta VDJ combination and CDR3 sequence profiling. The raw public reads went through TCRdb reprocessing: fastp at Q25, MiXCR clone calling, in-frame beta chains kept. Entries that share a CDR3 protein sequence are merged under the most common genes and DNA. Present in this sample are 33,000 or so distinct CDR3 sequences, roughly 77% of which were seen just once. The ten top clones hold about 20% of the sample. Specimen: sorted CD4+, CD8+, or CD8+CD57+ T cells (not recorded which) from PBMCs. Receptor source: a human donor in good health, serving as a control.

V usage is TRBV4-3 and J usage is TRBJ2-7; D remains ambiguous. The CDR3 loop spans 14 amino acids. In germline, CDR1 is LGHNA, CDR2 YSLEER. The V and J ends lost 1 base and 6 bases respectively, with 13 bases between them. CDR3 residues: CASSQGVRVSEQYF. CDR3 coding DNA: TGCGCCAGCAGCCAAGGTGTTAGGGTTAGCGAGCAGTACTTC.

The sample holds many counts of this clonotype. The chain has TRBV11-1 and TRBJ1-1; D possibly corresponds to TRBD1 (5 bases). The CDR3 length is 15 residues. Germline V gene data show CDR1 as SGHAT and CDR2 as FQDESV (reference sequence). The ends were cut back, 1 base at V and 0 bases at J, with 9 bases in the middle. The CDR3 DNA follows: TGTGCCAGCAGCTTAGGGGGGGGAGTGAACACTGAAGCTTTCTTT. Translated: CASSLGGGVNTEAFF.

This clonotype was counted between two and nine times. CDR3 residues: CASSSTGTSYEQYF. The CDR3 nucleotides are TGTGCCAGCAGTTCGACAGGGACCTCCTACGAGCAGTACTTC. The chain links TRBV6-1 to TRBJ2-7; 7 nucleotides match TRBD1. The J segment lost 0 bases and the V segment lost 5 bases, leaving 4 bases of the junction unmatched. CDR3 length: 14 amino acids. In germline, CDR1 is MNHNS, CDR2 SASEGT.

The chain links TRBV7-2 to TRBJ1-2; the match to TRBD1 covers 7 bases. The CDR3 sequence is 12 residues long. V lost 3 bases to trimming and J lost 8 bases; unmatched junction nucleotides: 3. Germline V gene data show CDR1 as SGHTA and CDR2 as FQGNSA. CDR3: CASSLGTVGYTF. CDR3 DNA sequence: TGTGCCAGCAGCTTGGGGACAGTCGGCTACACCTTC.

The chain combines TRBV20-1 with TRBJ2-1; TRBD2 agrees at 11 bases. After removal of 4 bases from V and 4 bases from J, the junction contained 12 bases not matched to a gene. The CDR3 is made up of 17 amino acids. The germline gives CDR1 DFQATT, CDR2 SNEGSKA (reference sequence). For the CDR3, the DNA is TGCAGTGCTAAGGGGTTCCTAGCGGGGGGCCCATACAATGAGCAGTTCTTC. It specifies CSAKGFLAGGPYNEQFF.

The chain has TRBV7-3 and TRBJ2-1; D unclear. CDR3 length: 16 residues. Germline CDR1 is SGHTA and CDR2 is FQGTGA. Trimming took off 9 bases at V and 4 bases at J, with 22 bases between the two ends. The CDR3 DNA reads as TGTGCCAGTAGTATAGACTCCTCGTGGGCTTACAATGAGCAGTTCTTC. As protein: CASSIDSSWAYNEQFF.

CDR3 loop: CSAKASYEQYF. CDR3 bases: TGCAGTGCTAAAGCTAGCTACGAGCAGTACTTC. The chain uses TRBV20-1 and TRBJ2-7; D unresolved. Trimming removed 4 bases at V and 3 bases at J, with 7 bases between. The germline gives CDR1 DFQATT, CDR2 SNEGSKA (reference sequence). CDR3 length: 11 residues.

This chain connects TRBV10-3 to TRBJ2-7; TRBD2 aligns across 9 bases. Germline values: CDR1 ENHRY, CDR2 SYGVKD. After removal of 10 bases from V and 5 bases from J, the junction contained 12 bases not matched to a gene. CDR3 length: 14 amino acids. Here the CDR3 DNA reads TGTGCCAGCAGGAATATAGCGGGGGACCACGAGCAGTACTTC. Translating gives CASRNIAGDHEQYF.

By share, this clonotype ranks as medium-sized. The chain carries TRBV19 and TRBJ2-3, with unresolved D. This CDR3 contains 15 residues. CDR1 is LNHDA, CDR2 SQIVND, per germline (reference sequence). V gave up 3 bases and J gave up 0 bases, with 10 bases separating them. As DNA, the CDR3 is TGTGCCAGTAGTATTCTCGAAGCTAGCACAGATACGCAGTATTTT. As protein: CASSILEASTDTQYF.

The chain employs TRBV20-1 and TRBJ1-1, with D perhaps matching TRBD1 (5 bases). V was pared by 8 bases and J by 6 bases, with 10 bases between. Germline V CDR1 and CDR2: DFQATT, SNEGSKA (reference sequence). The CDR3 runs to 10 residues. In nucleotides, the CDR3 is TGCAGTCCGAGGGGTTCTGAAGCTTTCTTT. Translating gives CSPRGSEAFF.

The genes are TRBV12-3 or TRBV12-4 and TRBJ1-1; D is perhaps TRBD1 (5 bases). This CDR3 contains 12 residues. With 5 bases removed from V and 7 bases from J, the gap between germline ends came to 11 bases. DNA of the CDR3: TGTGCCAGCAGTGACGGGACGGTTGAAGCTTTCTTT. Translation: CASSDGTVEAFF.

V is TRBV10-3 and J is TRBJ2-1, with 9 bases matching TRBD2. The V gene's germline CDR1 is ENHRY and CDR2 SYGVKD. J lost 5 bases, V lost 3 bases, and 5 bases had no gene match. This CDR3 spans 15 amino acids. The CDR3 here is CAISDVAGVNNEQFF. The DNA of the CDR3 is TGTGCCATCAGTGACGTAGCGGGGGTGAACAATGAGCAGTTCTTC.

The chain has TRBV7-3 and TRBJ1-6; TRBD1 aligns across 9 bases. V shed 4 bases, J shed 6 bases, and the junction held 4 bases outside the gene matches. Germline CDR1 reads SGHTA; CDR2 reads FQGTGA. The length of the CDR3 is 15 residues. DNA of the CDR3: TGTGCCAGCAGCTCGGGACAGGGAAGTAATTCACCCCTCCACTTT. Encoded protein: CASSSGQGSNSPLHF.

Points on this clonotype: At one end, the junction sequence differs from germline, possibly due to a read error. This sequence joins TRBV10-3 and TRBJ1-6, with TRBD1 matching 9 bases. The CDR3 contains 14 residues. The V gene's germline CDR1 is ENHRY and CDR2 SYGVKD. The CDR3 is CASSYTGGNSPLHF. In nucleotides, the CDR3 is TGTGCCAGCAGTTACACAGGGGGCAATTCACCCCTCCACTTT.

As DNA, the CDR3 is TGTGCCAGCAGCGAGGGCCCATACGAGCAGTACTTC. It codes for CASSEGPYEQYF. This rearrangement joins TRBV7-9 to TRBJ2-7; the D gene is possibly TRBD2 (5 bases). The CDR3 is 12 amino acids. From germline, CDR1 is SEHNR and CDR2 FQNEAQ (reference sequence). The V end was cut by 5 bases, the J end by 4 bases, with 9 bases between.

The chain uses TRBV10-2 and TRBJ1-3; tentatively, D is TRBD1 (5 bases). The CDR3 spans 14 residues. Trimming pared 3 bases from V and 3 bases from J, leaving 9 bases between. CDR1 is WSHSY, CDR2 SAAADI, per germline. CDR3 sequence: CASSESGYGNTIYF. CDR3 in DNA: TGCGCCAGCAGTGAATCAGGGTATGGAAACACCATATATTTT.

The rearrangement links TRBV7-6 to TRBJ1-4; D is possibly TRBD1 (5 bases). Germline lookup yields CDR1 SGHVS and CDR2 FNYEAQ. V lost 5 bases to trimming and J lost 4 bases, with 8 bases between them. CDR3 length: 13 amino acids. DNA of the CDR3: TGTGCCAGCAGCCCTCAGGGTAATGAAAAACTGTTTTTT. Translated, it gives CASSPQGNEKLFF. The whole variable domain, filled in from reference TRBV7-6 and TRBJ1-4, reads GAGVSQSPRYKVTKRGQDVALRCDPISGHVSLYWYRQALGQGPEFLTYFNYEAQQDKSGLPNDRFSAERPEGSISTLTIQRTEQRDSAMYRCASSPQGNEKLFFGSGTQLSVL.

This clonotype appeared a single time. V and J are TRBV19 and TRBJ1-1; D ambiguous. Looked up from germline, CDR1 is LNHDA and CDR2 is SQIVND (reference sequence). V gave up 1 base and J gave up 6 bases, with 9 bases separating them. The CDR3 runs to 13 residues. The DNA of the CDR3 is TGTGCCAGTAGTATAGGGGGTGTTTCTGAAGCTTTCTTT. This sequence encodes CASSIGGVSEAFF.

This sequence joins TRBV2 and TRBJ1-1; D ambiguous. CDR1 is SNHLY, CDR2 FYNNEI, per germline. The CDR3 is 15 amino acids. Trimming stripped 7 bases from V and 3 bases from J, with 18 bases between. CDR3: CASIRGGSKDTEAFF. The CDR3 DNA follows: TGTGCCAGCATTAGAGGAGGTAGTAAGGACACTGAAGCTTTCTTT.

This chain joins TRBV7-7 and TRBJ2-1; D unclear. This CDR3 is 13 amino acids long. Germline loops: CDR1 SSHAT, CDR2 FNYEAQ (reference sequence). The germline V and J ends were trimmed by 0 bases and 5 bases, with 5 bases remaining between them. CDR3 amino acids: CASSLAPDNEQFF. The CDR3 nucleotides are TGTGCCAGCAGCTTAGCGCCGGACAATGAGCAGTTCTTC.

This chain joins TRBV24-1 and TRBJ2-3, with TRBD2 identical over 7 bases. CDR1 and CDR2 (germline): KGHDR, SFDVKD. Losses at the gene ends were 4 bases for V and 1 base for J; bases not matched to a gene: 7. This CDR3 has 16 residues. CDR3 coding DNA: TGTGCCACCAGTGACGCCCCGGCGGGGGGCACAGATACGCAGTATTTT. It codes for CATSDAPAGGTDTQYF.

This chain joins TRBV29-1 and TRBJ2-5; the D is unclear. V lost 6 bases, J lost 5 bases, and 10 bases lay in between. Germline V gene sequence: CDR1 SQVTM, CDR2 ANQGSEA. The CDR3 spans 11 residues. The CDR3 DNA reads TGCAGCGTAGGGCAGTGGGAGACCCAGTACTTC. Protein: CSVGQWETQYF.

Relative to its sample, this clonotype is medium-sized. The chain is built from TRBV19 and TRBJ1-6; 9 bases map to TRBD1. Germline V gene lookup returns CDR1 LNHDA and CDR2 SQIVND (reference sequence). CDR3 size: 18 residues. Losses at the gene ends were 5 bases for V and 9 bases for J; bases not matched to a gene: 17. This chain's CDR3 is CASSSLLVGDRVFSPLHF. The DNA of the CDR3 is TGTGCCAGTAGTTCCCTTTTAGTAGGGGACAGGGTTTTTTCACCCCTCCACTTT.

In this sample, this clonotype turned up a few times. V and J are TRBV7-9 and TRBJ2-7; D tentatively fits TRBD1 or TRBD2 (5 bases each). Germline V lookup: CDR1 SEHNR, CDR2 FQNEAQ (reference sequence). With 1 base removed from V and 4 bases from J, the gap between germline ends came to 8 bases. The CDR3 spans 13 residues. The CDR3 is CASSLGGTYEQYF. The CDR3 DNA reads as TGTGCCAGCAGCTTAGGTGGGACGTACGAGCAGTACTTC.

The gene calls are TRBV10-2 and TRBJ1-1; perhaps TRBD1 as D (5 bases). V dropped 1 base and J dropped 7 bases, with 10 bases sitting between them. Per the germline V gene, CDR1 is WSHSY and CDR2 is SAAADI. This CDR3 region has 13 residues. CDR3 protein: CASSEYGRGEAFF. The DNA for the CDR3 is TGCGCCAGCAGTGAGTATGGTAGGGGTGAAGCTTTCTTT.

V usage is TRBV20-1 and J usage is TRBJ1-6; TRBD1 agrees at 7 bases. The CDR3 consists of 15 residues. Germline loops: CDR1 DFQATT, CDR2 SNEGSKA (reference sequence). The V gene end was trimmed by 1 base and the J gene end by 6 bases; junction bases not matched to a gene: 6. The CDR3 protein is CSARGQGLSNSPLHF. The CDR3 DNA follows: TGCAGTGCTAGAGGACAGGGTCTAAGTAATTCACCCCTCCACTTT.

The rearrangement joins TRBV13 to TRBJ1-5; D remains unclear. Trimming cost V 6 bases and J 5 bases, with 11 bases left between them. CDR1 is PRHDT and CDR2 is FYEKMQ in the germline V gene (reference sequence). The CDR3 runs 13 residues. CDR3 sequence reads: CASSFNRDQPQHF. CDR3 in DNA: TGTGCCAGCAGTTTTAATCGAGATCAGCCCCAGCATTTT. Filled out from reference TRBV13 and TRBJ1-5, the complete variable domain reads AAGVIQSPRHLIKEKRETATLKCYPIPRHDTVYWYQQGPGQDPQFLISFYEKMQSDKGSIPDRFSAQQFSDYHSELNMSSLELGDSALYFCASSFNRDQPQHFGDGTRLSIL.

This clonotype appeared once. The CDR3 region is CASSSGIQETQYF. The CDR3, as DNA: TGTGCCAGCAGCTCAGGGATTCAAGAGACCCAGTACTTC. The V call is TRBV7-8, the J call TRBJ2-5; D might be TRBD1 (5 bases). V lost 4 bases, J lost 2 bases, and 8 bases lay in between. The CDR3 is made up of 13 amino acids. Germline-derived CDR1 and CDR2 are SGHVS and FQNEAQ.

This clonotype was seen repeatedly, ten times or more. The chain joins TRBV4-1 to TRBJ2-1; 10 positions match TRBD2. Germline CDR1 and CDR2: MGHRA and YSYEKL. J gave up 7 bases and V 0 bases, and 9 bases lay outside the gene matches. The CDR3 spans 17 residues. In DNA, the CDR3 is TGCGCCAGCAGCCAAGACAGAGCGGGGGGGCCTTTAAATGAGCAGTTCTTC. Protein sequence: CASSQDRAGGPLNEQFF.

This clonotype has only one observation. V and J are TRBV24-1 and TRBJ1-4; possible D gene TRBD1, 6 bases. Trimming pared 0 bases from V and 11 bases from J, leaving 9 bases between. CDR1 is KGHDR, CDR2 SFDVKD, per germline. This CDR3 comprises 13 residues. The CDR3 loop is CATSDLTTGKLFF. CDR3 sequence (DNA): TGTGCCACCAGTGATTTGACGACAGGTAAACTGTTTTTT.

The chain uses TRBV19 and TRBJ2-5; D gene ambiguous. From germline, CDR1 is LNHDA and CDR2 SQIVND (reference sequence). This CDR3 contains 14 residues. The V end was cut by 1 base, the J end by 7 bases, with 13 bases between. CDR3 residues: CASSIVAGKGTQYF. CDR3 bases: TGTGCCAGTAGTATAGTTGCAGGTAAAGGGACCCAGTACTTC.